This passage covers 2 T cell receptor beta chains from one sample sequenced in a study of blood T cell repertoires in COVID-19. Assay used: immunoSEQ multiplex PCR; TCRdb lists only in-frame clones, some missing. The table has about 34,000 clones, around four fifths seen once. Input material: peripheral blood. Source of these receptors: a woman aged 55 to 70 with acute or convalescent COVID-19.

The chain has TRBV3-1 (or the pseudogene TRBV3-2) and TRBJ2-5; the match to TRBD2 covers 9 bases. The CDR3 contains 15 residues. Germline V gives CDR1 LGHDT, CDR2 YNNKEL (reference sequence). J lost 5 bases, V lost 8 bases, and 12 bases had no gene match. The CDR3 region has the DNA TGTGCCAGCCAGTGGGAAAGCGGGGGGAGTGAGACCCAGTACTTC. It codes for CASQWESGGSETQYF.

V and J are TRBV2 and TRBJ1-4, with D perhaps TRBD1 (6 bases). This CDR3 spans 14 amino acids. Trimming took off 4 bases at V and 7 bases at J, with 13 bases between the two ends. Germline V gives CDR1 SNHLY, CDR2 FYNNEI. In nucleotides, the CDR3 is TGTGCCAGCAGTGGTGACAGGCAGGGTGAAAAACTGTTTTTT. Translating gives CASSGDRQGEKLFF.